What follows are 19 T cell receptor beta chains derived from one specimen sequenced in a study of blood T cell repertoires in COVID-19. Clones were read by immunoSEQ multiplex PCR, and TCRdb kept only the in-frame ones, dropping some. The top ten hold 7.5% to 10% of the sample, which has approximately 97,000 clones, roughly 81% seen once. The sequenced material came from peripheral blood. The source is a man aged 40-49 years with active or convalescent COVID-19.

This clone has a single count. The chain carries TRBV18 and TRBJ1-6; D remains ambiguous. CDR1 is KGHSH, CDR2 LQKENI, per germline. The CDR3 covers 14 residues. Trimming took off 2 bases at V and 10 bases at J, with 12 bases between the two ends. The DNA for the CDR3 is TGTGCCAGCTCACCAGGCCTGCGGAGCTCACCCCTCCACTTT. Translation: CASSPGLRSSPLHF.

This chain links TRBV6-5 with TRBJ2-3, with D perhaps TRBD2 (5 bases). Per germline, CDR1 MNHEY and CDR2 SVGAGI. V lost 5 bases, J lost 0 bases, and 12 bases lay in between. The CDR3 runs 15 residues. The chain's CDR3 is CASSPSGTSTDTQYF. CDR3 coding DNA: TGTGCCAGCAGTCCGAGCGGAACTAGCACAGATACGCAGTATTTT.

This clone was picked up one time. The chain uses TRBV11-3 and TRBJ2-2, with TRBD2 matching over 15 bases. The CDR3 has 20 amino acids. Unmatched junction bases numbered 12, after V lost 3 bases and J lost 4 bases. From germline, CDR1 is SGHNT and CDR2 YENEEA. The CDR3 DNA sequence: TGTGCCAGCAGCTTCACAACGGGACTAGCGGGGGGCCGTAGCACCGGGGAGCTGTTTTTT. Translated, it gives CASSFTTGLAGGRSTGELFF.

This rearrangement joins TRBV5-4 to TRBJ2-1; unclear D gene. The CDR3 length is 9 residues. Trimming removed 10 bases at V and 5 bases at J, with 4 bases between. Germline values: CDR1 SGHNT, CDR2 YYREEE (reference sequence). The CDR3 DNA is TGTGCCGTAAACAATGAGCAGTTCTTC. Translated, it gives CAVNNEQFF.

The chain couples TRBV30 to TRBJ2-1; 7 positions agree with TRBD1. The CDR3 length is 14 residues. Trimming removed 8 bases from V and 9 bases from J; junction bases left unmatched: 16. From germline, CDR1 is GTSNPN and CDR2 SVGIG (reference sequence). The CDR3 DNA reads as TGTGCCCTATCGACAGGGTCCAAAACGGGTGAGCAGTTCTTC. This sequence encodes CALSTGSKTGEQFF.

The genes are TRBV15 and TRBJ1-1, with D unclear. Trimming cost V 1 base and J 0 bases, with 9 bases left between them. The CDR3 runs to 15 residues. Germline V lookup: CDR1 LNHNV, CDR2 YYDKDF (reference sequence). CDR3 DNA: TGTGCCACCAGCAGAGTTAGCAGCATGAACACTGAAGCTTTCTTT. Translating gives CATSRVSSMNTEAFF.

As regards this clone: The junction departs from germline at one end; a sequencing error may be responsible. The rearrangement uses TRBV5-6 and TRBJ1-2; D is unclear. Germline CDR1 is SGHDT and CDR2 is YYEEEE. This CDR3 spans 13 amino acids. As DNA, the CDR3 is TGTGCCAGCAGCTTTGGCGGGGAGGGAAGTGGCTACTTC. Protein sequence: CASSFGGEGSGYF.

On this clone: One end of the junction is discordant with germline, which a read error may explain. The chain couples TRBV5-5 to TRBJ1-5; 7 bases align to TRBD1. CDR1 and CDR2 from the germline V gene are SGHKS and YYEKEE (reference sequence). The CDR3 is 17 residues long. The CDR3 coding sequence is TGTGCCAGCAACTTGGAGGGAACAGGGGAGAGCAATCAGCCCCAGCATTTT. Residues: CASNLEGTGESNQPQHF. The whole variable domain, remainder taken from reference TRBV5-5 and TRBJ1-5, is DAGVTQSPTHLIKTRGQQVTLRCSPISGHKSVSWYQQVLGQGPQFIFQYYEKEERGRGNFPDRFSARQFPNYSSELNVNALLLGDSALYLCASNLEGTGESNQPQHFGDGTRLSIL.

The rearrangement links TRBV29-1 to TRBJ1-3; D ambiguous. V dropped 5 bases and J dropped 0 bases, with 11 bases sitting between them. CDR3 size: 14 residues. Germline lookup yields CDR1 SQVTM and CDR2 ANQGSEA. CDR3 coding DNA: TGCAGCGTTTTTGTCAGGTACTCTGGAAACACCATATATTTT. It codes for CSVFVRYSGNTIYF.

The chain joins TRBV5-6 to TRBJ2-1; TRBD2 matches 7 bases. CDR1 is SGHDT, CDR2 YYEEEE, per germline. CDR3 length: 14 residues. V was pared by 4 bases and J by 7 bases, with 8 bases of the junction left unmatched. The CDR3 DNA reads TGTGCCAGCAGCCCTCGGAGACTAGCAAATGAGCAGTTCTTC. It translates to CASSPRRLANEQFF.

This clone was counted once. This sequence joins TRBV10-3 and TRBJ2-7, with 11 bases matching TRBD2. V lost 6 bases, J lost 3 bases, and 7 bases stayed unmatched. This CDR3 is built from 15 residues. The germline V gene has CDR1 ENHRY and CDR2 SYGVKD. The CDR3 is CAIRALAGAFYEQYF. The CDR3 DNA reads as TGTGCCATCAGGGCACTAGCGGGGGCCTTCTACGAGCAGTACTTC.

This clone was counted a few times. J is TRBJ1-5 and V is TRBV15, with 7 positions matching TRBD1. CDR1 is LNHNV and CDR2 is YYDKDF in the germline V gene (reference sequence). This CDR3 is 15 amino acids long. Trimming cost V 0 bases and J 7 bases; bases outside gene matches: 6. The CDR3: CATSRDLVGGQPQHF. The DNA for the CDR3 is TGTGCCACCAGCAGAGATCTGGTAGGGGGCCAGCCCCAGCATTTT.

The rearrangement links TRBV2 to TRBJ2-5, with 8 bases identical to TRBD2. Germline trimming cut 8 bases from V and 5 bases from J; bases unmatched to any gene: 13. There are 15 residues in the CDR3. The germline CDR1 and CDR2 sequences are SNHLY and FYNNEI. The DNA for the CDR3 is TGTGCCAGCGGGTCCGTATCGGGGGGGTTTGAGACCCAGTACTTC. Encoded protein: CASGSVSGGFETQYF.

J is TRBJ2-1 and V is TRBV9; possibly TRBD1 for D (6 bases). In germline, CDR1 is SGDLS, CDR2 YYNGEE. This CDR3 contains 14 residues. The V end was cut by 1 base, the J end by 6 bases, with 11 bases between. The CDR3 coding sequence is TGTGCCAGCAGCGTAATGGCAGGGGTCAATGAGCAGTTCTTC. It codes for CASSVMAGVNEQFF.

The chain combines TRBV5-1 with TRBJ2-7; 13 nucleotides agree with TRBD2. V lost 4 bases, J lost 3 bases, and 4 bases stayed unmatched. Germline CDR1 reads SGHRS; CDR2 reads YFSETQ. The CDR3 totals 15 residues. For the CDR3, the DNA is TGCGCCAGCAGCCGGACTAGCGGGGGATTCTACGAGCAGTACTTC. Translating it yields CASSRTSGGFYEQYF.

V usage is TRBV6-4 and J usage is TRBJ1-3, with a tentative D call TRBD1 (5 bases). This CDR3 comprises 14 residues. CDR1 and CDR2 from the germline V gene are MRHNA and SNTAGT. V was pared by 0 bases and J by 8 bases, with 11 bases between. The DNA of the CDR3 is TGTGCCAGCAGTGACTCCCCCCAGGGTCACACCATATATTTT. Translation gives CASSDSPQGHTIYF.

The chain links TRBV7-3 to TRBJ2-1; the match to TRBD2 covers 8 bases. Germline CDR1 reads SGHTA; CDR2 reads FQGTGA. Trimming cost V 3 bases and J 3 bases; bases outside gene matches: 4. The CDR3 contains 15 residues. The DNA for the CDR3 is TGTGCCAGCAGCTTCGGGGGGGCTGGCTACAATGAGCAGTTCTTC. Its translation is CASSFGGAGYNEQFF. Variable domain in full (rest from reference TRBV7-3 and TRBJ2-1): GAGVSQTPSNKVTEKGKYVELRCDPISGHTALYWYRQSLGQGPEFLIYFQGTGAADDSGLPNDRFFAVRPEGSVSTLKIQRTERGDSAVYLCASSFGGAGYNEQFFGPGTRLTVL.

The CDR3 DNA reads as TGTGCCCGCAGTGACGCGGGCGGCTACACCTTC. Translation gives CARSDAGGYTF. The chain has TRBV30 and TRBJ1-2; D ambiguous. V lost 8 bases and J 8 bases, leaving 15 bases between the germline ends. The CDR3 is 11 amino acids. Germline V gene lookup returns CDR1 GTSNPN and CDR2 SVGIG (reference sequence).

The rearrangement joins TRBV5-5 to TRBJ1-3; 9 bases agree with TRBD1. The ends lost 4 bases at V and 4 bases at J; junction bases unmatched: 21. The CDR3 extends over 20 amino acids. Germline lookup yields CDR1 SGHKS and CDR2 YYEKEE (reference sequence). The CDR3 DNA is TGTGCCAGCAGCCACCGTACAGAATTCAACAGGGGGCTAGTCGGAAACACCATATATTTT. It specifies CASSHRTEFNRGLVGNTIYF.